The T cell receptor beta chain described here comes from a study of shared clonotypes between healthy human individuals. About the research overall: The study drew on a couple of women and a few men aged 18 to 49 as donors.

V lost 1 base to trimming and J lost 0 bases; unmatched junction nucleotides: 8. Germline assignment: CDR1 SGHRS and CDR2 YFSETQ. The CDR3 covers 17 residues. Study results and limitations: Rarefaction gave evidence that sorted-subset sequencing remained incomplete despite large depth. The expectation was that sequencing depth would affect clonotype sharing among donors.

Researchers ran the assay at a deep level. The method was immunoSEQ multiplex PCR; TCRdb's version includes in-frame clones alone and lacks a portion of them. The table lists 550,000 to 850,000 clones, around 72% of them singletons. A note on this clone: Antigen specificity is unknown.

V gene TRBV5-1 combines with J gene TRBJ2-3; TRBD2 agrees at 7 bases. The receptor was derived from a woman aged 30 to 39 in good health. The specimen was memory CD4+ T cells sorted from blood. Subset denoted: CD45RA-negative fraction. The CDR3 reads CASSLPSSGYSTDTQYF. As DNA, the CDR3 is TGCGCCAGCAGCTTGCCGTCTAGCGGCTATAGCACAGATACGCAGTATTTT. Based on the CDR3 plus reference TRBV5-1 and TRBJ2-3, the full variable domain is KAGVTQTPRYLIKTRGQQVTLSCSPISGHRSVSWYQQTPGQGLQFLFEYFSETQRNKGNFPGRFSGRQFSNSRSEMNVSTLELGDSALYLCASSLPSSGYSTDTQYFGPGTRLTVL.